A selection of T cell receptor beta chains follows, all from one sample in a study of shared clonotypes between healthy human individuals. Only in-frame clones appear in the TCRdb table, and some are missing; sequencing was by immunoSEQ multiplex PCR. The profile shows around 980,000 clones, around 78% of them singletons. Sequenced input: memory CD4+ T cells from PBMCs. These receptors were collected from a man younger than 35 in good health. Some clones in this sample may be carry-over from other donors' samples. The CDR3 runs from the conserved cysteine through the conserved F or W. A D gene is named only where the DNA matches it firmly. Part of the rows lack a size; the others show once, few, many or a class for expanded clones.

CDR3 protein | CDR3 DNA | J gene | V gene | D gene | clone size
CAGGDRGSSGANVLTF | TGTGCCGGCGGGGACAGGGGGTCCTCTGGGGCCAACGTCCTGACTTTC | TRBJ2-6 | TRBV5-4 | TRBD1 | .
CASSKRSQYSKGGEQFF | TGTGCCAGCAGCAAACGGTCCCAATATAGCAAGGGTGGTGAGCAGTTCTTC | TRBJ2-1 | TRBV21-1 | . | .
CASSSLAGGLGTQYF | TGTGCCAGCAGCTCGCTAGCGGGAGGCTTAGGGACCCAGTACTTC | TRBJ2-5 | TRBV7-3 | TRBD2 | .
CASSIAVRSGYEQYF | TGTGCCAGTAGTATAGCTGTGCGAAGCGGTTACGAGCAGTACTTC | TRBJ2-7 | TRBV19 | . | .
CASSLNQYEQYF | TGTGCCAGCAGTTTAAATCAGTACGAGCAGTACTTC | TRBJ2-7 | TRBV28 | . | .
CASSDGGRGSSYEQYF | TGTGCCAGCAGCGACGGGGGAAGGGGATCCTCCTACGAGCAGTACTTC | TRBJ2-7 | TRBV9 | . | .
CASSPQGDTQYF | TGTGCCAGCTCACCCCAAGGGGATACGCAGTATTTT | TRBJ2-3 | TRBV18 | . | .
CASSHIGGDRGLYEQYF | TGTGCCAGCAGCCATATCGGTGGGGACAGGGGGCTCTACGAGCAGTACTTC | TRBJ2-7 | TRBV7-9 | TRBD1 | .
CASRTGAPYEQYF | TGTGCCAGCCGAACAGGGGCCCCCTACGAGCAGTACTTC | TRBJ2-7 | TRBV28 | TRBD1 | once
CASSFKVHPDTDTQYF | TGTGCCAGCAGCTTTAAGGTTCATCCCGACACAGATACGCAGTATTTT | TRBJ2-3 | TRBV5-4 | . | many
CASRSGGYGYTF | TGTGCCAGCAGATCGGGGGGCTATGGCTACACCTTC | TRBJ1-2 | TRBV2 | . | few
CASRAGSSYNEQFF | TGTGCCAGCAGGGCCGGCTCGTCCTACAATGAGCAGTTCTTC | TRBJ2-1 | TRBV6-6 | . | few
CASSSTLLRDRGYEQYF | TGTGCCAGCAGCTCGACACTCCTCCGGGACAGGGGGTACGAGCAGTACTTC | TRBJ2-7 | TRBV7-9 | TRBD1 | .
CASSRQGLADTGELFF | TGCGCCAGCAGCCGACAGGGACTAGCGGACACCGGGGAGCTGTTTTTT | TRBJ2-2 | TRBV5-1 | TRBD2 | .
CASSLKTSGRNEQFF | TGTGCCAGCAGCTTAAAGACTAGCGGGAGAAATGAGCAGTTCTTC | TRBJ2-1 | TRBV7-2 | TRBD2 | .
CASSRDRFLSGELFF | TGTGCCAGCAGCAGGGACCGCTTCCTGTCCGGGGAGCTGTTTTTT | TRBJ2-2 | TRBV2 | . | .
CASSSPPGRERGYNEQFF | TGTGCCAGCAGCTCCCCACCGGGGAGGGAGCGGGGCTACAATGAGCAGTTCTTC | TRBJ2-1 | TRBV5-4 | TRBD2 | .
CASSSLGQGRETQYF | TGTGCCAGCAGTTCCCTTGGACAGGGTAGGGAGACCCAGTACTTC | TRBJ2-5 | TRBV6-5 | TRBD1 | .
CASSSDRDTEAFF | TGTGCCAGCAGCTCGGACAGGGACACTGAAGCTTTCTTT | TRBJ1-1 | TRBV28 | TRBD1 | .
CASSVDPGGIAFF | TGTGCCAGCAGCGTAGATCCAGGGGGCATCGCTTTCTTT | TRBJ1-1 | TRBV9 | TRBD1 | .
CASSLWASPSNQPQHF | TGTGCCAGCAGTTTATGGGCGTCCCCGAGCAATCAGCCCCAGCATTTT | TRBJ1-5 | TRBV28 | . | .
CASSVAGTSGETQYF | TGTGCCAGCAGCGTAGCCGGGACTAGTGGTGAGACCCAGTACTTC | TRBJ2-5 | TRBV9 | TRBD2 | .
CASSLGPAGYEQYF | TGTGCCAGCAGTCTAGGACCGGCGGGCTACGAGCAGTACTTC | TRBJ2-7 | TRBV27 | . | .
CATSRVQKETQYF | TGTGCCACCAGCAGAGTACAGAAAGAGACCCAGTACTTC | TRBJ2-5 | TRBV15 | . | few
CASSLAQGLGEQYF | TGTGCCAGCAGCTTAGCGCAGGGGCTGGGCGAGCAGTACTTC | TRBJ2-7 | TRBV7-2 | . | .
CASSAGRTYGYTF | TGTGCCAGCAGCGCGGGCAGAACCTATGGCTACACCTTC | TRBJ1-2 | TRBV6-5 | . | .
CASSAPGSGRNEQYF | TGTGCCAGCAGTGCTCCAGGGTCCGGAAGGAACGAGCAGTACTTC | TRBJ2-7 | TRBV28 | . | .
CASAPSGHPYEQYF | TGTGCCAGCGCGCCTAGCGGCCATCCCTACGAGCAGTACTTC | TRBJ2-7 | TRBV5-8 | TRBD2 | few
CASSFGGLIAGNEQFF | TGTGCCAGCAGCTTTGGCGGCCTAATCGCTGGGAATGAGCAGTTCTTC | TRBJ2-1 | TRBV11-2 | . | .
CATSRIGGIRSFEQFF | TGTGCCACCAGCAGAATTGGGGGAATCCGGTCCTTTGAGCAGTTCTTC | TRBJ2-1 | TRBV15 | . | .
CASSQPTGGEQFF | TGTGCCAGCAGCCAACCCACAGGGGGAGAGCAGTTCTTC | TRBJ2-1 | TRBV5-4 | TRBD1 | .
CASSPAGGPGETQYF | TGTGCCAGCAGTCCGGCGGGAGGGCCGGGGGAGACCCAGTACTTC | TRBJ2-5 | TRBV9 | TRBD2 | .
CVAGGTSRYNEQFF | TGTGTCGCGGGGGGGACTAGCAGGTACAATGAGCAGTTCTTC | TRBJ2-1 | TRBV7-9 | TRBD2 | .
CASSLEQLQETQYF | TGCGCCAGCAGCTTGGAACAGCTGCAAGAGACCCAGTACTTC | TRBJ2-5 | TRBV5-1 | . | .
CASSDVARGEQYF | TGTGCCAGCAGTGACGTGGCTAGGGGCGAGCAGTACTTC | TRBJ2-7 | TRBV25-1 | . | .
CASEGLAVKAFF | TGTGCCAGCGAGGGTTTGGCGGTTAAAGCTTTCTTT | TRBJ1-1 | TRBV7-9 | . | .
CAWARGLNTGELFF | TGTGCCTGGGCCAGGGGTTTGAACACCGGGGAGCTGTTTTTT | TRBJ2-2 | TRBV30 | . | .
CASSPGLANTGELFF | TGTGCCAGCAGCCCCGGACTAGCGAACACCGGGGAGCTGTTTTTT | TRBJ2-2 | TRBV7-9 | TRBD2 | .
CASSQEDRTYEQYF | TGTGCCAGCAGCCAAGAGGACAGAACCTACGAGCAGTACTTC | TRBJ2-7 | TRBV4-2 | . | .
CASSQVWGNTIYF | TGTGCCAGCAGCCAAGTTTGGGGAAACACCATATATTTT | TRBJ1-3 | TRBV14 | . | .
CASSRGPGTEAFF | TGTGCCAGCAGTAGGGGGCCGGGCACTGAAGCTTTCTTT | TRBJ1-1 | TRBV6-1 | TRBD1 | .
CASSELAGVGQDNEQFF | TGTGCCAGCTCAGAGCTAGCGGGAGTAGGCCAGGACAATGAGCAGTTCTTC | TRBJ2-1 | TRBV18 | TRBD2 | .
CASSGTNQETQYF | TGCGCCAGCTCTGGGACTAATCAAGAGACCCAGTACTTC | TRBJ2-5 | TRBV5-1 | TRBD2 | .
CASRVRAPGEAFF | TGTGCCAGCAGGGTCCGGGCCCCGGGGGAAGCTTTCTTT | TRBJ1-1 | TRBV28 | . | .
CASSHQMDGSYEQYF | TGCGCCAGCAGCCACCAGATGGACGGCTCCTACGAGCAGTACTTC | TRBJ2-7 | TRBV5-1 | . | .
CASPSGFPGTRDNEQFF | TGTGCCAGCCCCTCTGGATTCCCCGGGACTAGGGACAATGAGCAGTTCTTC | TRBJ2-1 | TRBV5-8 | TRBD2 | .
CASSPPGGSAYNEQFF | TGTGCCAGCAGCCCTCCGGGCGGGAGTGCCTACAATGAGCAGTTCTTC | TRBJ2-1 | TRBV7-9 | TRBD2 | .